This T cell receptor (beta chain) emerged from a study of blood T cell repertoires in COVID-19. Profiled with immunoSEQ multiplex PCR; TCRdb holds only in-frame clones, not every one. The sample consists of 300,000 to 400,000 clones, over 75% of them appearing once. The V end was cut by 8 bases, the J end by 2 bases, with 9 bases between. Germline CDR1 reads SGHTA; CDR2 reads FQGNSA. The CDR3 contains 12 residues. The clonotype originates from a woman between 25 and 40 years old with acute COVID-19. Sequenced sample: PBMCs or T cells enriched from blood (not recorded which). This chain connects TRBV7-2 to TRBJ2-5; weak D call: TRBD2 (5 bases). Here the CDR3 reads CASSRGQETQYF. CDR3 sequence (DNA): TGTGCCAGCTCCCGGGGTCAAGAGACCCAGTACTTC.